The TCR beta chain described here comes from a study of molecular identifiers for immune sequencing clone quantification. Whole-study results and caveats: Sizes of clones that are highly expanded could be underestimated (if identical TCR molecules share a barcode). Spiked-in Jurkat TCR RNA corresponding to one cell was reported as detectable against about 1 million naive cells.

The CDR3 totals 16 residues. The ends were cut back, 1 base at V and 5 bases at J, with 15 bases in the middle. Germline V gene data show CDR1 as SGHVT and CDR2 as SQSDAQ. This clonotype was seen only a few times. Its antigen is as yet unknown. Bulk TCR libraries used previously described methods and listed TCR primers. One entry per CDR3 protein results from TCRdb running MiXCR on the PCR reads. The profile shows a few hundred thousand distinct CDR3 sequences, 25% of them singletons. This clonotype was obtained from a human donor in good health. Some libraries in this study had Jurkat cell RNA spiked in. J is TRBJ1-3 and V is TRBV7-4; D is ambiguous. Sequencing input: naive CD8+ T cells from blood, with Jurkat cell RNA spiked in. The subset is: FACS-sorted CD8+CD4-CCR7+CD45RA+ naive T cells. CDR3 DNA: TGTGCCAGCAGCTTAGAGCGCAGTCGTGATAGAAACACCATATATTTT. Protein product: CASSLERSRDRNTIYF.